This T cell receptor (beta chain) was retrieved from a study of technical replicates of blood from a few donors. The J segment lost 2 bases and the V segment lost 6 bases, leaving 13 bases of the junction unmatched. The CDR3 covers 17 residues. The germline V gene has CDR1 SGHAT and CDR2 FQNNGV. Assay used: immunoSEQ multiplex PCR; TCRdb lists only in-frame clones, some missing. The sample yields tens of thousands of clones, around 91% seen once. The V call is TRBV11-2, the J call TRBJ2-3; the match to TRBD1 covers 8 bases. The specimen sequenced was T cells isolated from PBMCs. The receptor comes from a human donor in good health. Some clones in this sample may be carry-over from other donors' samples. DNA of the CDR3: TGTGCCAGCAGTCCAAGCCGGTGGGACAGGCCCACAGATACGCAGTATTTT. It yields the protein CASSPSRWDRPTDTQYF.